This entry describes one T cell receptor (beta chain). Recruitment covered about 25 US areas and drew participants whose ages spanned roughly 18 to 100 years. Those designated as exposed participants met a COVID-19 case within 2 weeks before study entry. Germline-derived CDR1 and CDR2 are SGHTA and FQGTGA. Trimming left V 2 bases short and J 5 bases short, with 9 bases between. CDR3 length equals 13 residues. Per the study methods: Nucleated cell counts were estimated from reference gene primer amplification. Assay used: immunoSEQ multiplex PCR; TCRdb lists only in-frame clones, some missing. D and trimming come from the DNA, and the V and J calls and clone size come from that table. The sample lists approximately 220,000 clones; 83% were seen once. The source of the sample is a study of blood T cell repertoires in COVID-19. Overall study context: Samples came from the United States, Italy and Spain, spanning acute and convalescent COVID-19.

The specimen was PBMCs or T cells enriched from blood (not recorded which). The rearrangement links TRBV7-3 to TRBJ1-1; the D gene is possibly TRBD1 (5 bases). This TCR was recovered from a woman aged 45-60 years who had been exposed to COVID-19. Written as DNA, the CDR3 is TGTGCCAGCAGCTTACGGCGACAGACTGAAGCTTTCTTT. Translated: CASSLRRQTEAFF. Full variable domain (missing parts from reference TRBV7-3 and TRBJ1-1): GAGVSQTPSNKVTEKGKYVELRCDPISGHTALYWYRQSLGQGPEFLIYFQGTGAADDSGLPNDRFFAVRPEGSVSTLKIQRTERGDSAVYLCASSLRRQTEAFFGQGTRLTVV.